This T cell receptor beta chain comes out of a study of response to subunit inactivated influenza vaccine. V trimming: 6 bases; J trimming: 3 bases; junction bases outside the gene matches: 10. The CDR3 is made up of 14 amino acids. In germline, CDR1 is DFQATT, CDR2 SNEGSKA (reference sequence). This clonotype was observed a handful of times. Antigen specificity is unknown. A single record per CDR3 protein comes from TCRdb applying MiXCR to the RT-PCR reads. The sample includes almost 600,000 distinct CDR3 sequences, less than 15% of them seen just once. Points from the study as a whole: Authors suggested each seasonal influenza vaccination recruits few new T cells.

The source was PBMCs from blood, collected 12 days after vaccination. This receptor was taken from a man between 45 and 60 years old who received an inactivated influenza vaccine. V and J are TRBV20-1 and TRBJ2-7, with 8 bases fitting TRBD2. The CDR3 coding sequence is TGCAGTGCACCGGGGGCGGGAGGAAGCTACGAGCAGTACTTC. Translating it yields CSAPGAGGSYEQYF.